This T cell receptor beta chain stems from a study of blood T cell repertoires in COVID-19. Study-level background: Samples taken during acute and convalescent COVID-19 were collected in the United States, Italy and Spain. Sample material is recorded as cDNA or gDNA derived from T cells, B-cell-depleted T cells, or PBMCs.

Per the study methods: How many nucleated cells were present was estimated from reference gene primer amplification. Generated by immunoSEQ multiplex PCR, the TCRdb table keeps only in-frame clones and is missing some. That table supplies the V and J calls and clone size; D and trimming were determined from the DNA. This sample has approximately 69,000 clones, with 70% to 85% found just once. J was trimmed by 1 base and V by 0 bases; bases with no gene match: 9. CDR3 length equals 17 residues. Germline-derived CDR1 and CDR2 are MNHEY and SMNVEV (reference sequence). The sequenced sample was peripheral blood. V is TRBV27 and J is TRBJ2-7; 7 nucleotides agree with TRBD1. This clonotype originated in a woman aged 55 to 70 with acute or convalescent COVID-19. The CDR3 region is CASSLSIGETGSYEQYF. The DNA of the CDR3 is TGTGCCAGCAGTTTATCGATCGGGGAGACAGGGTCCTACGAGCAGTACTTC.